This paragraph covers one T cell receptor (beta chain) sequence. The antigen remains unidentified. This CDR3 has 13 residues. V was clipped by 4 bases and J by 7 bases, with 13 bases between them. Germline lookup yields CDR1 SNHLY and CDR2 FYNNEI. The data derive from a study of cytomegalovirus exposure and HLA in healthy donors. Sequenced by immunoSEQ multiplex PCR; TCRdb stores in-frame clones only, minus some. The sample carries 280,000 or so clones, over 75% recorded once. Findings and limits, study-wide: Among TCR sequences, most were rare, though some public TCRs appeared in many donors. Three chains tied to CMV proved CMV antigen-specific in vitro. The tendency of first-cohort TCR clusters to co-occur in the 130 or so validation repertoires was identified by a subsequent analysis.

The sample consisted of PBMCs. This receptor was obtained from a young woman in good health and CMV-seronegative. This chain joins TRBV2 and TRBJ1-2; perhaps TRBD1 as D (6 bases). The DNA for the CDR3 is TGTGCCAGCAGTGTGGAAACACAGGGTGGCTACACCTTC. It specifies CASSVETQGGYTF.